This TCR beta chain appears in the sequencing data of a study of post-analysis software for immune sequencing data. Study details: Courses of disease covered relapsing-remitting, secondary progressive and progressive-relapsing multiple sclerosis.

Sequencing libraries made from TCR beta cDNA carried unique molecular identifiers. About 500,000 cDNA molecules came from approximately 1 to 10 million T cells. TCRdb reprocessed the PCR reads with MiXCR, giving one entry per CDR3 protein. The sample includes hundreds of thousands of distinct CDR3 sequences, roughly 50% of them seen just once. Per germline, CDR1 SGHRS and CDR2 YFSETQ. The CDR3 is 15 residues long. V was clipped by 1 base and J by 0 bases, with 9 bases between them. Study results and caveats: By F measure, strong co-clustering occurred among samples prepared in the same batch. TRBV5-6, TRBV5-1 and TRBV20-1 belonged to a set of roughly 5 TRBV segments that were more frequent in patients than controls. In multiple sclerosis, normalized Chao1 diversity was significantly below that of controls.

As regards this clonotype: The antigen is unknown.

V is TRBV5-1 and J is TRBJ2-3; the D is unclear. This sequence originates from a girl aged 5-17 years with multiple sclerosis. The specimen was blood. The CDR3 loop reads CASSLNHRSTDTQYF. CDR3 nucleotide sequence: TGCGCCAGCAGCTTGAATCACCGAAGCACAGATACGCAGTATTTT. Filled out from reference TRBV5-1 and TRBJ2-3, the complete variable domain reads KAGVTQTPRYLIKTRGQQVTLSCSPISGHRSVSWYQQTPGQGLQFLFEYFSETQRNKGNFPGRFSGRQFSNSRSEMNVSTLELGDSALYLCASSLNHRSTDTQYFGPGTRLTVL.